This entry describes one T cell receptor beta chain. Followed longitudinally, the Seattle patients had been enrolled during active infection. In the study's own analysis: Using reference gene primer amplification, nucleated cell counts were estimated. The data were produced by immunoSEQ multiplex PCR, yet TCRdb's version contains in-frame clones alone and is incomplete. From that table come the V and J calls and clone size; the DNA was used to work out D and trimming. This table holds hundreds of thousands of clones, roughly 90% found once. This CDR3 has 13 residues. Losses at the gene ends were 8 bases for V and 7 bases for J; bases not matched to a gene: 9. Germline CDR1 and CDR2: SNHLY and FYNNEI. This sample was included in a study of blood T cell repertoires in COVID-19. Study-level information: Spain, Italy and the United States supplied samples that represented acute and convalescent COVID-19. Nucleic acid was either cDNA or gDNA, and it came from T cells, B-cell-depleted T cells, or PBMCs.

This receptor was identified in a woman in her 70s with COVID-19, enrolled during active disease. Sequenced material: peripheral blood. The gene calls are TRBV2 and TRBJ2-7; the match to TRBD1 covers 9 bases. The CDR3 DNA reads as TGTGCCAGCGCTGTCATAGACAGGGGGGAGCAGTACTTC. Translating gives CASAVIDRGEQYF.